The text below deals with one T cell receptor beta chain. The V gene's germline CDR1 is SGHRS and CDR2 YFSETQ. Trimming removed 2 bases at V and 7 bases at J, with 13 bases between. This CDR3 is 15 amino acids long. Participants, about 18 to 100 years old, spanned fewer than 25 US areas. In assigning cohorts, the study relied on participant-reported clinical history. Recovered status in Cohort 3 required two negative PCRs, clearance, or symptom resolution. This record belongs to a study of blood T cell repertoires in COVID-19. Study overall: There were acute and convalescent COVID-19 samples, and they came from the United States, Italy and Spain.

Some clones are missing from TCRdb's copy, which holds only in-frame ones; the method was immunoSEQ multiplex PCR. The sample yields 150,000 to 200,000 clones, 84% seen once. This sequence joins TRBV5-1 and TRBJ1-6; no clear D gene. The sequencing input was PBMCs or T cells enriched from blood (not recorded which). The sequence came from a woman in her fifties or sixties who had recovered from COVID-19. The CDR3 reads CASSLPEKLNSPLHF. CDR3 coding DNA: TGCGCCAGCAGCTTACCGGAGAAATTAAATTCACCCCTCCACTTT. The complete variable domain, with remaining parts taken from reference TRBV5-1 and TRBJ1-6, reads KAGVTQTPRYLIKTRGQQVTLSCSPISGHRSVSWYQQTPGQGLQFLFEYFSETQRNKGNFPGRFSGRQFSNSRSEMNVSTLELGDSALYLCASSLPEKLNSPLHFGNGTRLTVT.